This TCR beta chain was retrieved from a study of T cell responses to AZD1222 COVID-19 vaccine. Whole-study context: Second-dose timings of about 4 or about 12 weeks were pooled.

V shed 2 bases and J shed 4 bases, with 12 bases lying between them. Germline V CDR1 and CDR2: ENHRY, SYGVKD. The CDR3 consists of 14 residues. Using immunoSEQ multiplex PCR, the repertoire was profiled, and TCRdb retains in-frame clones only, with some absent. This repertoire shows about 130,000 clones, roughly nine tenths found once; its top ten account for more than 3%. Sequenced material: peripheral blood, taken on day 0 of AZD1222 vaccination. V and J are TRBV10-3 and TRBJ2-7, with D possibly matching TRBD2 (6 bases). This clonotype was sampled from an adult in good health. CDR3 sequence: CAISEPLSGYEQYF. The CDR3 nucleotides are TGTGCCATCAGTGAGCCCTTAAGCGGGTACGAGCAGTACTTC.